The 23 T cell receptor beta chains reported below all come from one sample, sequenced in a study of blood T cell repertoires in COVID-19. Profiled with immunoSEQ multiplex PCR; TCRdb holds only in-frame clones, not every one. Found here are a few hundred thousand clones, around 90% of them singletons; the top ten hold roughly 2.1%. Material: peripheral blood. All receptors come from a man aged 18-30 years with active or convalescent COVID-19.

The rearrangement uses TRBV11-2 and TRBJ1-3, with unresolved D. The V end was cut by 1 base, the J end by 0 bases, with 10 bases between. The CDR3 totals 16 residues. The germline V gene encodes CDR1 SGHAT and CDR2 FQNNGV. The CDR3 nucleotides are TGTGCCAGCAGCTTAGTGGCAGGATACTCTGGAAACACCATATATTTT. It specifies CASSLVAGYSGNTIYF.

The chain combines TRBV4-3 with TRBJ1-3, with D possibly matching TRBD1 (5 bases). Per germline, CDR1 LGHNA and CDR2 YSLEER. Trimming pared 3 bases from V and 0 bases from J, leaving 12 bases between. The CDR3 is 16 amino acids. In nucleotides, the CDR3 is TGCGCCAGCAGCCATTACGCAGGGCTCTCTGGAAACACCATATATTTT. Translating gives CASSHYAGLSGNTIYF.

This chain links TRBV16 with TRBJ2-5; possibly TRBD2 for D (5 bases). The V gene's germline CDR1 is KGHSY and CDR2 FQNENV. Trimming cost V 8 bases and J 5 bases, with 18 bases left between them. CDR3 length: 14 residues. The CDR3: CASGRGATGETQYF. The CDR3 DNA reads TGTGCCAGCGGACGGGGAGCGACTGGGGAGACCCAGTACTTC.

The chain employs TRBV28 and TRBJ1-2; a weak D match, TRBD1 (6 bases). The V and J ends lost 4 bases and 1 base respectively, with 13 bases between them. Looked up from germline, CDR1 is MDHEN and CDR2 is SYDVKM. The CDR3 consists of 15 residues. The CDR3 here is CASSSDPGHNYGYTF. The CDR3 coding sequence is TGTGCCAGCAGTTCAGATCCGGGACATAACTATGGCTACACCTTC.

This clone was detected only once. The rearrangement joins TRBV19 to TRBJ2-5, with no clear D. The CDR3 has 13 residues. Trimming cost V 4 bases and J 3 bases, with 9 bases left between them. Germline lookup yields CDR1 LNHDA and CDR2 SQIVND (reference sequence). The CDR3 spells CASSTQKKETQYF. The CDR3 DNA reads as TGTGCCAGTAGTACCCAGAAAAAAGAGACCCAGTACTTC.

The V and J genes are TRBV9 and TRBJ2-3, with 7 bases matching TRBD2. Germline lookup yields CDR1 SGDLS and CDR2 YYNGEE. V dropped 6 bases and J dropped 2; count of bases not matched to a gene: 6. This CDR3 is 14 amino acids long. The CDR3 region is CASNPAGTTDTQYF. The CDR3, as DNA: TGTGCCAGCAACCCAGCGGGAACCACAGATACGCAGTATTTT.

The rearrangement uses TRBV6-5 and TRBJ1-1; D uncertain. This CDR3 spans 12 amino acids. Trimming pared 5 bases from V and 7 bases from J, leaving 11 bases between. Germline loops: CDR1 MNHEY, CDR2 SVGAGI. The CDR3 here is CASSSALVEAFF. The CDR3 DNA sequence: TGTGCCAGCAGTAGTGCGTTGGTTGAAGCTTTCTTT.

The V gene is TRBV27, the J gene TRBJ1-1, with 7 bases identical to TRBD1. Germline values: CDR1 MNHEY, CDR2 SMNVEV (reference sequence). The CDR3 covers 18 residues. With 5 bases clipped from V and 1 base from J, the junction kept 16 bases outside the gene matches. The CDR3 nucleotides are TGTGCCAGCAGTACCCGCCCCTCACTTGGGACAGCGAACACTGAAGCTTTCTTT. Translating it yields CASSTRPSLGTANTEAFF.

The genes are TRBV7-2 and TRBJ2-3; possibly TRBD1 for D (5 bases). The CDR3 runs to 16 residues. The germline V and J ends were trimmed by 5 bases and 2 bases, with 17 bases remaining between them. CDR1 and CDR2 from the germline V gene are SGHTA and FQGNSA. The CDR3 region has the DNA TGTGCCAGCAGCCCTAGTTCGACAGCATACACAGATACGCAGTATTTT. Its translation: CASSPSSTAYTDTQYF.

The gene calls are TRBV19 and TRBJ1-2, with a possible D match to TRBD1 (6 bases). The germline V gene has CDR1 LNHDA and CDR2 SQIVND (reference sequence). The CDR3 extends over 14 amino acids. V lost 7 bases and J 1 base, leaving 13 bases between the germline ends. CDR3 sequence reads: CASTENRDNYGYTF. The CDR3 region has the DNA TGTGCCAGTACCGAAAACAGGGATAACTATGGCTACACCTTC.

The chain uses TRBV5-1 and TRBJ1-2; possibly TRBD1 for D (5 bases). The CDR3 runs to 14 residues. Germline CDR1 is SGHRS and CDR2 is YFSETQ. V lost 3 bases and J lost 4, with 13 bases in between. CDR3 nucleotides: TGCGCCAGCAGCTACAGGACGGACCTCTATGGCTACACCTTC. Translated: CASSYRTDLYGYTF.

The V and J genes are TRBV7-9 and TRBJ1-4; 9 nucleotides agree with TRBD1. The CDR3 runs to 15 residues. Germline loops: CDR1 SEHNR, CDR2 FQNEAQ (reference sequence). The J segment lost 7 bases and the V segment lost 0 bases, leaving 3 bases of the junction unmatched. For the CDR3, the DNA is TGTGCCAGCAGCTTAGCGGGGACAGGGATTGAAAAACTGTTTTTT. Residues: CASSLAGTGIEKLFF. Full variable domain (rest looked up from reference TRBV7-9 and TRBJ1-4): DTGVSQNPRHKITKRGQNVTFRCDPISEHNRLYWYRQTLGQGPEFLTYFQNEAQLEKSRLLSDRFSAERPKGSFSTLEIQRTEQGDSAMYLCASSLAGTGIEKLFFGSGTQLSVL.

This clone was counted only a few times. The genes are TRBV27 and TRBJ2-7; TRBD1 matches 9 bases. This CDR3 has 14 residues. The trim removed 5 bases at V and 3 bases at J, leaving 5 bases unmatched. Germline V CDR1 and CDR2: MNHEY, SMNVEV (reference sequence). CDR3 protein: CASSIRDRDYEQYF. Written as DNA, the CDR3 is TGTGCCAGCAGTATCCGGGACAGGGACTACGAGCAGTACTTC.

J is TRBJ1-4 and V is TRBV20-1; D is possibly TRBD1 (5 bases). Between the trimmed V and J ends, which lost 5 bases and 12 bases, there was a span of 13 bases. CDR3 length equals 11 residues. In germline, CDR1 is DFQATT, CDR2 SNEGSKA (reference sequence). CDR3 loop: CSAARGGELFF. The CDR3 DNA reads TGCAGTGCTGCGAGGGGAGGTGAACTGTTTTTT.

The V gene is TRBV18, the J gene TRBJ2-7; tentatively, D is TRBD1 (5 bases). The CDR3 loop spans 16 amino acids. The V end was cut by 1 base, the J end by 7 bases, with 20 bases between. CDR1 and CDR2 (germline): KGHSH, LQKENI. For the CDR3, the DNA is TGTGCCAGCTCACCACTTATGCTCGGACAATCGAGGGAGCAGTACTTC. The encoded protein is CASSPLMLGQSREQYF.

DNA of the CDR3: TGTGCCAGCAGCTTAGGAGGGATCGTCGCAACTAATGAAAAACTGTTTTTT. Translation: CASSLGGIVATNEKLFF. The chain has TRBV7-6 and TRBJ1-4; no clear D. Per germline, CDR1 SGHVS and CDR2 FNYEAQ. The ends were cut back, 1 base at V and 0 bases at J, with 12 bases in the middle. The CDR3 is 17 residues long.

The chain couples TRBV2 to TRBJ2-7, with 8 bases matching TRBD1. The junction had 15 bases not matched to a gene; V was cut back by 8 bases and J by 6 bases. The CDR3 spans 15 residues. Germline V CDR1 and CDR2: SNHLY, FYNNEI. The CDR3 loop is CASAQDDRGWGEQYF. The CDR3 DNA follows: TGTGCCAGCGCCCAGGACGACAGGGGCTGGGGCGAGCAGTACTTC.

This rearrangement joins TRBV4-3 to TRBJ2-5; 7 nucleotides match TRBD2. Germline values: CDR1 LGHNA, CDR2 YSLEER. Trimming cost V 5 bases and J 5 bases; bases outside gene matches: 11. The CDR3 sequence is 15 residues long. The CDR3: CASSYRLALGETQYF. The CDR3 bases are TGCGCCAGCAGCTATAGACTAGCACTCGGTGAGACCCAGTACTTC.

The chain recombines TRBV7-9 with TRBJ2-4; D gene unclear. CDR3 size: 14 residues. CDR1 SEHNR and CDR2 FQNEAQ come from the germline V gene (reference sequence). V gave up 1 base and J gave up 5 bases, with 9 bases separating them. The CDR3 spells CASSLVVGENIQYF. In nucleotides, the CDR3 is TGTGCCAGCAGCTTAGTTGTCGGAGAAAACATTCAGTACTTC.

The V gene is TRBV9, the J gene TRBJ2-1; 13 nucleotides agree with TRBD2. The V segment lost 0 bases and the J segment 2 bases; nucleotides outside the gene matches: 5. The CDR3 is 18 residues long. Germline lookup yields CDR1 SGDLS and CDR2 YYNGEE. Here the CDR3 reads CASSVVGTSGVAYNEQFF. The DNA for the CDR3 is TGTGCCAGCAGCGTAGTTGGGACTAGCGGGGTCGCCTACAATGAGCAGTTCTTC.

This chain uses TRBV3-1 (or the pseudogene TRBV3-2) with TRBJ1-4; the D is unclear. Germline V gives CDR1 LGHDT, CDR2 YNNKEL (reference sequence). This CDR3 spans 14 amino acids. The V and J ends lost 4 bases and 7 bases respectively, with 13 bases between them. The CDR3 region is CASSPARFSEKLFF. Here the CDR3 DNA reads TGTGCCAGCAGCCCAGCCAGGTTCTCTGAAAAACTGTTTTTT.

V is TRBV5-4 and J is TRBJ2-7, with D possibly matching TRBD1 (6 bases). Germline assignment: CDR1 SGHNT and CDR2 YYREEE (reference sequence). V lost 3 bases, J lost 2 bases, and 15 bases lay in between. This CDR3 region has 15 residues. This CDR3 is CASSWDTYTTYEQYF. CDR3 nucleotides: TGTGCCAGCAGCTGGGACACTTACACTACCTACGAGCAGTACTTC.

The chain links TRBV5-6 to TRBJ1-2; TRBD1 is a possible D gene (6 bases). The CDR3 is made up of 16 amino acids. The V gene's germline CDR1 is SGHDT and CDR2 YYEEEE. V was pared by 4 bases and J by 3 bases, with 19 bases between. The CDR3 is CASSPRGRGTHYGYTF. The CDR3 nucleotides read TGTGCCAGCAGCCCCCGCGGCAGGGGAACCCACTATGGCTACACCTTC.